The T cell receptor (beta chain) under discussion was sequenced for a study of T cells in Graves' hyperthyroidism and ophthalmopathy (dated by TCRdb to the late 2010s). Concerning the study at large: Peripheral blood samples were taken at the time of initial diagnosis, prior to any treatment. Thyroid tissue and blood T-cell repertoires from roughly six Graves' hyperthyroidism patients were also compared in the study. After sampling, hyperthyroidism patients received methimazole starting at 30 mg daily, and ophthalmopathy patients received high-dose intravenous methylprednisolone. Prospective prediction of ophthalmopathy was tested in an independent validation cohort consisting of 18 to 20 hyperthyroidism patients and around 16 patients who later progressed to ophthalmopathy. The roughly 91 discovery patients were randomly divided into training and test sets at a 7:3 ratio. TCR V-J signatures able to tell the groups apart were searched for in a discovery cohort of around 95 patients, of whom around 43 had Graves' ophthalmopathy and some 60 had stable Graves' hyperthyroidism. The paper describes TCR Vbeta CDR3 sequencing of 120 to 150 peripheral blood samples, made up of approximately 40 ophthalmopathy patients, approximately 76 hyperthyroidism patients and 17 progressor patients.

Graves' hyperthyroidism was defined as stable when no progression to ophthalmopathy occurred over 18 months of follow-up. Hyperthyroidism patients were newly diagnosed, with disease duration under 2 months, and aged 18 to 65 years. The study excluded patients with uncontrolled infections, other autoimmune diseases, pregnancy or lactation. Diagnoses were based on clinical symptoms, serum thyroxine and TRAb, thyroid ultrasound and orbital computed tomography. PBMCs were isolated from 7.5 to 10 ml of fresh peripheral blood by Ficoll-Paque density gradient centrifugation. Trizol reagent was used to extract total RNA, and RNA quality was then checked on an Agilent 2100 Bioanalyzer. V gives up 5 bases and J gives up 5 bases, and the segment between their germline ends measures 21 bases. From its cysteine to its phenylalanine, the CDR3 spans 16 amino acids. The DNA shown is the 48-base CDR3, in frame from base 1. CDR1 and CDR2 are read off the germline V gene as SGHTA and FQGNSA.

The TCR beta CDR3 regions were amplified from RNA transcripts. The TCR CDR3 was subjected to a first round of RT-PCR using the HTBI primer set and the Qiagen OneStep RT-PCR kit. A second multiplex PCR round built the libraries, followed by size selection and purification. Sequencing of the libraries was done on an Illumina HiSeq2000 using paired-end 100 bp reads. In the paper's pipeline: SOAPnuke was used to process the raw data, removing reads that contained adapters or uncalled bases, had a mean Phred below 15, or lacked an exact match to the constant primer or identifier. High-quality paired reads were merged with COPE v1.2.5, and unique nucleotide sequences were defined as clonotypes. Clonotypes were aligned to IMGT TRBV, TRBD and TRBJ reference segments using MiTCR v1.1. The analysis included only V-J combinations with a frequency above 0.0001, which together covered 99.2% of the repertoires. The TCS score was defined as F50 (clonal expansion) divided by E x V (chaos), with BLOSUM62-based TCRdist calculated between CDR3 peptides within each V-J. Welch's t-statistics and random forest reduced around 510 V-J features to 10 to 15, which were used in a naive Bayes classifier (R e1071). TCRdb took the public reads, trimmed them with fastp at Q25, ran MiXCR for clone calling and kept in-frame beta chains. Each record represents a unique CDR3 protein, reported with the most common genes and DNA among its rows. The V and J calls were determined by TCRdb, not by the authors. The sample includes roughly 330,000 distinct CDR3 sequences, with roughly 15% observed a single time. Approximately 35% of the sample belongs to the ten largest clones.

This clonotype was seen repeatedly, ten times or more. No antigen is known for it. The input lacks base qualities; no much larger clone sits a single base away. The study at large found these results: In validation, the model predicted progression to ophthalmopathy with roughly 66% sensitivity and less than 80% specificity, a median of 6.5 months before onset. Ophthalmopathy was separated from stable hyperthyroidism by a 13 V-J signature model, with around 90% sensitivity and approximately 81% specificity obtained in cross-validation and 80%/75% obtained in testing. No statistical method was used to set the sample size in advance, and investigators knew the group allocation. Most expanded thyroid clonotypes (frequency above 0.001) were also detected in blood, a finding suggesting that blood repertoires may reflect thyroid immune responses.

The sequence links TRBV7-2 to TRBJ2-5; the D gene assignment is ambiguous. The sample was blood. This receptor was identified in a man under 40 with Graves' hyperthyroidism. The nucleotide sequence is TGTGCCAGCAGCCCTATCGGAGCTACACCCGGGGAGACCCAGTACTTC. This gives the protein CASSPIGATPGETQYF.